One and the same sample provided the 30 T cell receptor beta chains below, sequenced in a study of response to subunit inactivated influenza vaccine. MiXCR, run by TCRdb on the RT-PCR reads, gives a single entry per CDR3 protein. This sample has around 470,000 distinct CDR3 sequences, with approximately 6.9% found just once. The material sequenced was PBMCs from blood, taken about 24 months after vaccination. The source is a man between 50 and 75 years old who received an inactivated influenza vaccine.

This clonotype was observed a handful of times. The rearrangement links TRBV13 to TRBJ2-3, with 9 bases aligning to TRBD2. Germline V gene data show CDR1 as PRHDT and CDR2 as FYEKMQ (reference sequence). J was trimmed by 2 bases and V by 1 base; bases with no gene match: 7. The CDR3 extends over 17 amino acids. Here the CDR3 reads CASSLVSLAGTTDTQYF. For the CDR3, the DNA is TGTGCCAGCAGCTTAGTCAGTCTAGCGGGGACCACAGATACGCAGTATTTT. Complete variable domain (other parts from reference TRBV13 and TRBJ2-3): AAGVIQSPRHLIKEKRETATLKCYPIPRHDTVYWYQQGPGQDPQFLISFYEKMQSDKGSIPDRFSAQQFSDYHSELNMSSLELGDSALYFCASSLVSLAGTTDTQYFGPGTRLTVL.

V and J are TRBV9 and TRBJ1-1; 7 nucleotides match TRBD1. V lost 3 bases and J lost 0; bases outside the gene matches: 8. CDR1 and CDR2 from the germline V gene are SGDLS and YYNGEE. This CDR3 is built from 16 residues. In nucleotides, the CDR3 is TGTGCCAGCAGCGCTGGGGACAGACGTTTGAACACTGAAGCTTTCTTT. It is translated as CASSAGDRRLNTEAFF. The full variable domain, completed using reference TRBV9 and TRBJ1-1, is DSGVTQTPKHLITATGQRVTLRCSPRSGDLSVYWYQQSLDQGLQFLIQYYNGEERAKGNILERFSAQQFPDLHSELNLSSLELGDSALYFCASSAGDRRLNTEAFFGQGTRLTVV.

This clonotype came up a few times. The rearrangement uses TRBV5-1 and TRBJ1-6; 10 bases agree with TRBD1. The CDR3 length is 15 residues. Germline CDR1 reads SGHRS; CDR2 reads YFSETQ. The junction had 7 bases not matched to a gene; V was cut back by 4 bases and J by 9 bases. This chain's CDR3 is CASSPGQGEFSPLHF. The CDR3 DNA follows: TGCGCCAGCAGCCCCGGACAGGGGGAATTTTCACCCCTCCACTTT.

The CDR3 here is CASSVGTATYEQYF. CDR3 DNA sequence: TGTGCCAGCAGCGTAGGGACAGCCACCTACGAGCAGTACTTC. The gene calls are TRBV7-8 and TRBJ2-7; 7 bases map to TRBD1. The CDR3 loop spans 14 amino acids. Germline CDR1 and CDR2: SGHVS and FQNEAQ. V was clipped by 5 bases and J by 2 bases; unmatched bases: 6.

The gene calls are TRBV5-1 and TRBJ2-5, with 8 nucleotides matching TRBD2. This CDR3 spans 15 amino acids. Germline V gene lookup returns CDR1 SGHRS and CDR2 YFSETQ. V dropped 4 bases and J dropped 5; count of bases not matched to a gene: 10. The CDR3 protein is CASSPNTGGRETQYF. DNA for the CDR3: TGCGCCAGCAGCCCTAACACGGGGGGGCGGGAGACCCAGTACTTC.

The rearrangement links TRBV20-1 to TRBJ1-4; a weak D match, TRBD1 (5 bases). Trimming cost V 6 bases and J 10 bases, with 18 bases left between them. The CDR3 spans 13 residues. Germline V gene sequence: CDR1 DFQATT, CDR2 SNEGSKA (reference sequence). The chain's CDR3 is CSAVGQREGKLFF. In nucleotides, the CDR3 is TGCAGTGCCGTTGGACAAAGGGAAGGAAAACTGTTTTTT.

This clonotype was seen a handful of times. The chain recombines TRBV20-1 with TRBJ2-2, with a tentative D call TRBD1 (5 bases). The CDR3 is 14 amino acids. The germline gives CDR1 DFQATT, CDR2 SNEGSKA (reference sequence). The ends were cut back, 5 bases at V and 2 bases at J, with 12 bases in the middle. CDR3 region: CSASSRGNTGELFF. CDR3 bases: TGCAGTGCTTCTTCTAGGGGTAACACCGGGGAGCTGTTTTTT.

This clonotype occurred many times. This chain uses TRBV15 with TRBJ2-2; D is perhaps TRBD1 (6 bases). Germline V gives CDR1 LNHNV, CDR2 YYDKDF (reference sequence). Between the trimmed V and J ends, which lost 1 base and 7 bases, there was a span of 13 bases. The CDR3 covers 15 residues. The CDR3 loop reads CATSRGWTDSGELFF. In DNA, the CDR3 is TGTGCCACCAGCAGAGGTTGGACAGACAGCGGGGAGCTGTTTTTT.

This clonotype turned up a few times. The V and J genes are TRBV28 and TRBJ1-5; no firm D call. CDR1 and CDR2 (germline): MDHEN, SYDVKM. Trimming cost V 2 bases and J 0 bases, with 11 bases left between them. CDR3 length equals 16 residues. The CDR3 loop reads CASSLESPYSNQPQHF. The CDR3, as DNA: TGTGCCAGCAGTTTAGAATCCCCGTATAGCAATCAGCCCCAGCATTTT. The entire variable domain, with the rest obtained from reference TRBV28 and TRBJ1-5, is as follows: DVKVTQSSRYLVKRTGEKVFLECVQDMDHENMFWYRQDPGLGLRLIYFSYDVKMKEKGDIPEGYSVSREKKERFSLILESASTNQTSMYLCASSLESPYSNQPQHFGDGTRLSIL.

This clonotype was seen a few times. V is TRBV29-1 and J is TRBJ1-2, with 8 nucleotides matching TRBD1. Germline CDR1 is SQVTM and CDR2 is ANQGSEA. This CDR3 region has 12 residues. The CDR3 is CSLAGGVDGYTF. In nucleotides, the CDR3 is TGCAGTCTGGCAGGGGGCGTTGATGGCTACACCTTC.

Only a few counts were recorded for this clonotype. The chain joins TRBV25-1 to TRBJ2-5; no firm D call. The CDR3 spans 16 residues. The germline V and J ends were trimmed by 3 bases and 1 base, with 15 bases remaining between them. The germline V gene has CDR1 MGHDK and CDR2 SYGVNS. CDR3 sequence reads: CASSERQNNLQETQYF. CDR3 nucleotide sequence: TGTGCCAGCAGTGAGAGGCAGAACAATCTCCAAGAGACCCAGTACTTC.

In its sample, this clonotype was seen a few times. The genes are TRBV4-2 and TRBJ1-1; D gene unclear. Trimming shortened V by 7 bases and J by 0 bases, and 9 bases separated the two germline ends. In germline, CDR1 is LGHNA, CDR2 YNFKEQ. The CDR3 extends over 13 amino acids. The CDR3 loop is CASTDRLNTEAFF. The CDR3 bases are TGTGCCAGCACCGACCGGCTGAACACTGAAGCTTTCTTT.

This clonotype was recorded at least ten times. V usage is TRBV5-1 and J usage is TRBJ2-5; TRBD2 matches at 9 bases. V trimming: 0 bases; J trimming: 1 base; junction bases outside the gene matches: 7. This CDR3 spans 17 amino acids. Germline V CDR1 and CDR2: SGHRS, YFSETQ. For the CDR3, the DNA is TGCGCCAGCAGCTTGGGGGTAGCGGGGGATACCCAAGAGACCCAGTACTTC. Protein product: CASSLGVAGDTQETQYF. The entire variable domain, with the rest obtained from reference TRBV5-1 and TRBJ2-5, is as follows: KAGVTQTPRYLIKTRGQQVTLSCSPISGHRSVSWYQQTPGQGLQFLFEYFSETQRNKGNFPGRFSGRQFSNSRSEMNVSTLELGDSALYLCASSLGVAGDTQETQYFGPGTRLLVL.

This chain links TRBV29-1 with TRBJ2-5; TRBD2 matches 7 bases. After removal of 5 bases from V and 4 bases from J, the junction contained 13 bases not matched to a gene. Germline CDR1 SQVTM, CDR2 ANQGSEA. There are 15 residues in the CDR3. CDR3 in DNA: TGCAGCGTTACTTATGCTAGTTCGGGGGGAGAGACCCAGTACTTC. Encoded protein: CSVTYASSGGETQYF.

This clonotype occurred a few times. The chain recombines TRBV27 with TRBJ1-6; possibly TRBD1 for D (6 bases). From germline, CDR1 is MNHEY and CDR2 SMNVEV (reference sequence). There are 15 residues in the CDR3. V lost 0 bases and J 9 bases, leaving 12 bases between the germline ends. CDR3 sequence (DNA): TGTGCCAGCAGTTTATCTGCAGGGGTGGGTTCACCCCTCCACTTT. It encodes CASSLSAGVGSPLHF.

This clonotype was detected only a few times. This chain joins TRBV6-5 and TRBJ1-1; D not certain. This CDR3 contains 12 residues. V was clipped by 6 bases and J by 10 bases, with 15 bases between them. CDR1 is MNHEY, CDR2 SVGAGI, per germline. The CDR3 loop is CASREGDMRAFF. In nucleotides, the CDR3 is TGTGCCAGCAGAGAAGGAGACATGAGAGCTTTCTTT.

The chain recombines TRBV16 with TRBJ1-4; maybe TRBD1 (5 bases). This CDR3 spans 13 amino acids. CDR1 KGHSY and CDR2 FQNENV come from the germline V gene. V gave up 3 bases and J gave up 7 bases, with 9 bases separating them. This CDR3 reads CASSQGVGEKLFF. The CDR3 nucleotides read TGTGCCAGCAGCCAGGGGGTCGGTGAAAAACTGTTTTTT. Looking up the rest from reference TRBV16 and TRBJ1-4 gives the full variable domain: GEEVAQTPKHLVRGEGQKAKLYCAPIKGHSYVFWYQQVLKNEFKFLISFQNENVFDETGMPKERFSAKCLPNSPCSLEIQATKLEDSAVYFCASSQGVGEKLFFGSGTQLSVL.

V gene TRBV28 combines with J gene TRBJ2-5; TRBD1 might be the D (5 bases). Per germline, CDR1 MDHEN and CDR2 SYDVKM. V was cut by 4 bases and J by 5 bases, with 11 bases left in between. The CDR3 runs 13 residues. CDR3 nucleotide sequence: TGTGCCAGCAGTTCTCGACAGAGGGAGACCCAGTACTTC. Translating gives CASSSRQRETQYF.

The chain carries TRBV6-5 and TRBJ1-1; D not resolved. Looked up from germline, CDR1 is MNHEY and CDR2 is SVGAGI. This CDR3 region has 16 residues. Trimming removed 0 bases at V and 8 bases at J, with 19 bases between. CDR3 protein: CASSYSSGRPSSEAFF. CDR3 nucleotides: TGTGCCAGCAGTTACTCGTCTGGCCGACCCTCGTCCGAAGCTTTCTTT.

This clonotype appeared many times. The chain links TRBV7-2 to TRBJ2-1; D might be TRBD1 or TRBD2, each matching 6 bases. Germline V gene lookup returns CDR1 SGHTA and CDR2 FQGNSA. V shed 1 base and J shed 6 bases, with 13 bases lying between them. This CDR3 comprises 15 residues. CDR3 DNA: TGTGCCAGCAGCTTAGTTCAGGGGAGGCGCAATGAGCAGTTCTTC. Its protein is CASSLVQGRRNEQFF.

This clonotype was recorded many times. The CDR3 here is CASSLVPGLAGVRTDTQYF. CDR3 sequence (DNA): TGTGCCAGCAGCTTAGTTCCGGGACTAGCGGGAGTACGGACAGATACGCAGTATTTT. The J gene is TRBJ2-3, the V gene TRBV11-2, with 14 nucleotides matching TRBD2. The CDR3 has 19 residues. Trimming at V came to 1 base and at J to 3 bases, leaving 9 bases not matched to a gene. Germline CDR1 SGHAT, CDR2 FQNNGV.

A few counts support this clonotype. The rearrangement joins TRBV13 to TRBJ2-5; TRBD2 matches 12 bases. The CDR3 contains 16 residues. After removal of 5 bases from V and 5 bases from J, the junction contained 9 bases not matched to a gene. Germline-derived CDR1 and CDR2 are PRHDT and FYEKMQ (reference sequence). The chain's CDR3 is CASSLRLAGVGETQYF. CDR3 DNA sequence: TGTGCCAGCAGCCTCCGACTAGCGGGAGTCGGTGAGACCCAGTACTTC.

This clonotype was counted ten times or more. The chain carries TRBV15 and TRBJ2-5; D may correspond to TRBD1 or TRBD2 (5 bases each). V dropped 0 bases and J dropped 4 bases, with 15 bases sitting between them. In germline, CDR1 is LNHNV, CDR2 YYDKDF (reference sequence). The CDR3 extends over 16 amino acids. The chain's CDR3 is CATSRDRPTRGETQYF. CDR3 DNA sequence: TGTGCCACCAGCAGAGATCGGCCCACTAGGGGAGAGACCCAGTACTTC.

This clonotype was seen a few times. This chain uses TRBV10-3 with TRBJ2-7, with 10 bases aligning to TRBD1. The trim removed 6 bases at V and 2 bases at J, leaving 4 bases unmatched. Germline assignment: CDR1 ENHRY and CDR2 SYGVKD. The CDR3 totals 14 residues. CDR3 sequence (DNA): TGTGCCATCAGGGGGGACAGGGGACCCTACGAGCAGTACTTC. The encoded protein is CAIRGDRGPYEQYF.

The V and J genes are TRBV10-3 and TRBJ1-1, with a tentative D call TRBD1 (6 bases). Looked up from germline, CDR1 is ENHRY and CDR2 is SYGVKD. Trimming took 7 bases from V and 1 from J, leaving 13 bases between them. The length of the CDR3 is 14 residues. The DNA of the CDR3 is TGTGCCATCACCGAGGGAGGGGGGAACACTGAAGCTTTCTTT. This gives the protein CAITEGGGNTEAFF.

This chain uses TRBV20-1 with TRBJ2-1, with 11 nucleotides matching TRBD2. V was pared by 6 bases and J by 3 bases, with 4 bases of the junction left unmatched. The CDR3 contains 14 residues. Germline V CDR1 and CDR2: DFQATT, SNEGSKA (reference sequence). This CDR3 reads CSAVSGRGYNEQFF. As DNA, the CDR3 is TGCAGTGCCGTTAGCGGGAGGGGCTACAATGAGCAGTTCTTC.

This clonotype was found many times. The rearrangement joins TRBV28 to TRBJ1-3; the D is unclear. Trimming shortened V by 3 bases and J by 2 bases, and 14 bases separated the two germline ends. This CDR3 has 16 residues. Germline-derived CDR1 and CDR2 are MDHEN and SYDVKM. The CDR3 loop reads CASSFTRTGPGNTIYF. CDR3 nucleotide sequence: TGTGCCAGCAGTTTTACAAGAACCGGCCCTGGAAACACCATATATTTT. The full variable domain, with the rest looked up from reference TRBV28 and TRBJ1-3, is DVKVTQSSRYLVKRTGEKVFLECVQDMDHENMFWYRQDPGLGLRLIYFSYDVKMKEKGDIPEGYSVSREKKERFSLILESASTNQTSMYLCASSFTRTGPGNTIYFGEGSWLTVV.

The chain employs TRBV6-5 and TRBJ2-3, with D maybe TRBD1 (6 bases). The CDR3 is made up of 16 amino acids. Trimming took off 4 bases at V and 0 bases at J, with 14 bases between the two ends. CDR1 is MNHEY and CDR2 is SVGAGI in the germline V gene. The CDR3 nucleotides are TGTGCCAGCAGTTCCATCGGGACAATGAGCACAGATACGCAGTATTTT. Its translation: CASSSIGTMSTDTQYF.

This clonotype was counted a few times. The rearrangement joins TRBV12-3 or TRBV12-4 to TRBJ2-5; D is unclear. V lost 5 bases to trimming and J lost 0 bases, with 7 bases between them. CDR3 length: 13 residues. The CDR3 protein is CASSGPDQETQYF. CDR3 nucleotides: TGTGCCAGCAGTGGACCCGACCAAGAGACCCAGTACTTC.

At least ten counts were recorded for this clonotype. The J gene is TRBJ1-2, the V gene TRBV28; 9 bases agree with TRBD1. The J segment lost 2 bases and the V segment lost 3 bases, leaving 1 base of the junction unmatched. Germline CDR1 and CDR2: MDHEN and SYDVKM. The CDR3 consists of 14 residues. The CDR3 protein is CASSFGQGNYGYTF. The DNA of the CDR3 is TGTGCCAGCAGTTTCGGACAGGGGAACTATGGCTACACCTTC.